The clone carrying this T cell receptor beta chain showed up many times. Its antigen remains unknown. This entry is derived from a study of neurological immune-mediated disorders. General observations from the study: HTLV-1-associated myelopathy ranked highest for TCR clonal expansion and multiple sclerosis lowest, beneath healthy controls.

This CDR3 has 15 residues. The V segment lost 7 bases and the J segment 2 bases; nucleotides outside the gene matches: 5. Germline loops: CDR1 SGHDT, CDR2 YYEEEE. TCRdb independently ran MiXCR on the 5' RACE reads; one entry per CDR3 protein. The table lists 65,000 to 80,000 distinct CDR3 sequences, about 5% of them singletons, with roughly 2% in the top ten. 2 million PBMCs stored at -80 C were the source of the unsorted libraries. The chain recombines TRBV5-6 with TRBJ2-1; 11 positions match TRBD2. What was sequenced was PBMCs. This TCR was sampled from a woman between 70 and 85 years old with multiple sclerosis. As DNA, the CDR3 is TGTGCCAGCGCTTCGACTAGCGGGACCTACAATGAGCAGTTCTTC. Residues: CASASTSGTYNEQFF.